Presented here are 26 T cell receptor beta chains from one specimen sequenced in a study of human T cells and chemical hapten exposure. TCRdb redid the calling of the RACE reads with MiXCR, one entry per CDR3 protein. The data show 55,000 to 75,000 distinct CDR3 sequences, roughly 6.1% seen once. Regarding time point: healthy volunteer bleed at 6 weeks. The study extracted total RNA from unfractionated whole blood. The specimen was whole blood. These receptors were obtained from a female donor in good health. Some clones in this sample may be carry-over from other donors' samples.

This clonotype was seen many times. The chain combines TRBV10-3 with TRBJ2-1, with 9 nucleotides matching TRBD2. V was pared by 9 bases and J by 6 bases, with 15 bases of the junction left unmatched. The CDR3 spans 16 residues. The germline CDR1 and CDR2 sequences are ENHRY and SYGVKD. The CDR3 DNA sequence: TGTGCCATAGGATGGGTAGCGGGAGAAGCTCGCAATGAGCAGTTCTTC. Residues: CAIGWVAGEARNEQFF.

This clonotype was recorded many times. The chain recombines TRBV12-3 or TRBV12-4 with TRBJ1-5; no definite D call. V lost 8 bases, J lost 7 bases, and 12 bases lay in between. This CDR3 comprises 12 residues. The CDR3 DNA reads as TGTGCCAGCTCGGAGTTGGGCCAGCCCCAGCATTTT. It codes for CASSELGQPQHF.

This clonotype was detected only a few times. V usage is TRBV18 and J usage is TRBJ2-6, with D possibly matching TRBD2 (6 bases). Trimming took off 3 bases at V and 2 bases at J, with 14 bases between the two ends. This CDR3 contains 17 residues. Germline CDR1 KGHSH, CDR2 LQKENI. The chain's CDR3 is CASSPLLEGAGANVLTF. Here the CDR3 DNA reads TGTGCCAGCTCACCGCTCCTGGAGGGTGCTGGGGCCAACGTCCTGACTTTC.

This clonotype was seen at least ten times. The chain is built from TRBV29-1 and TRBJ2-2; D is unclear. Germline V gene sequence: CDR1 SQVTM, CDR2 ANQGSEA. Trimming cost V 4 bases and J 1 base, with 4 bases left between them. CDR3 length: 12 amino acids. The CDR3 spells CSVVENTGELFF. Here the CDR3 DNA reads TGCAGCGTTGTGGAGAACACCGGGGAGCTGTTTTTT.

By sample fraction, this clonotype is medium-sized. The chain employs TRBV4-3 and TRBJ2-7, with TRBD2 matching over 9 bases. Trimming took 0 bases from V and 5 from J; bases not matched to a gene: 5. Germline values: CDR1 LGHNA, CDR2 YSLEER. There are 15 residues in the CDR3. CDR3 nucleotide sequence: TGCGCCAGCAGCCAAGATAGTAGCGGGAGCGACGAGCAGTACTTC. It translates to CASSQDSSGSDEQYF.

This clonotype was counted a few times. This sequence joins TRBV7-2 and TRBJ1-5; a weak D match, TRBD1 (5 bases). The CDR3 is made up of 15 amino acids. CDR1 is SGHTA, CDR2 FQGNSA, per germline. The V and J ends lost 6 bases and 2 bases respectively, with 14 bases between them. The CDR3 DNA is TGTGCCAGCAGGTTACAGGCGGCTGGCAATCAGCCCCAGCATTTT. It specifies CASRLQAAGNQPQHF.

In this sample, this clonotype turned up many times. The chain links TRBV5-1 to TRBJ2-5; 13 bases match TRBD2. The germline V gene has CDR1 SGHRS and CDR2 YFSETQ. Trimming at V came to 4 bases and at J to 5 bases, leaving 5 bases not matched to a gene. This CDR3 has 15 amino acids. The CDR3 nucleotides are TGCGCCAGCAGCCTAGGGACTAGCGGGATGGAGACCCAGTACTTC. It specifies CASSLGTSGMETQYF.

This clonotype was seen many times. The rearrangement uses TRBV15 and TRBJ1-4, with a tentative D call TRBD1 (5 bases). The CDR3 is 16 amino acids. Per the germline V gene, CDR1 is LNHNV and CDR2 is YYDKDF (reference sequence). V shed 1 base and J shed 0 bases, with 9 bases lying between them. The CDR3 DNA follows: TGTGCCACCAGCAGAGCAACAGGCCCAACTAATGAAAAACTGTTTTTT. Translation gives CATSRATGPTNEKLFF.

This clonotype was seen repeatedly, ten times or more. The rearrangement links TRBV6-2 or TRBV6-3 to TRBJ2-3; 11 bases line up with TRBD2. The V gene's germline CDR1 is MNHEY and CDR2 SVGEGT. V dropped 4 bases and J dropped 5; count of bases not matched to a gene: 11. The CDR3 is 17 amino acids. The CDR3 region has the DNA TGTGCCAGCAGTTCCCATCTAGCGGGAGGTGGAGGAGATACGCAGTATTTT. Its protein product is CASSSHLAGGGGDTQYF.

This clonotype was counted many times. The V gene is TRBV20-1, the J gene TRBJ2-6; D gene uncertain. Germline V gene sequence: CDR1 DFQATT, CDR2 SNEGSKA (reference sequence). The V and J ends lost 8 bases and 1 base respectively, with 6 bases between them. The CDR3 extends over 12 amino acids. The CDR3 region is CSPNSGANVLTF. In DNA, the CDR3 is TGCAGTCCCAATTCTGGGGCCAACGTCCTGACTTTC.

This clonotype was seen at least ten times. This chain uses TRBV5-1 with TRBJ2-1; 9 bases map to TRBD2. This CDR3 has 16 amino acids. Per germline, CDR1 SGHRS and CDR2 YFSETQ. V trimming: 0 bases; J trimming: 4 bases; junction bases outside the gene matches: 5. This chain's CDR3 is CASSLDWREGYNEQFF. The CDR3 DNA reads TGCGCCAGCAGCTTGGATTGGCGGGAGGGATACAATGAGCAGTTCTTC.

This clonotype has just a few counts. The V gene is TRBV7-9, the J gene TRBJ1-6; D is perhaps TRBD1 (5 bases). Germline V CDR1 and CDR2: SEHNR, FQNEAQ (reference sequence). V lost 3 bases and J 6 bases, leaving 9 bases between the germline ends. CDR3 length equals 14 residues. The chain's CDR3 is CASSFTTANSPLHF. CDR3 nucleotide sequence: TGTGCCAGCAGCTTTACGACAGCTAATTCACCCCTCCACTTT.

This clonotype was seen repeatedly, ten times or more. In DNA form, the CDR3 reads TGTGCCAGCAGCTTTGGGGGGCGCGGCGAAAAACTGTTTTTT. Translating gives CASSFGGRGEKLFF. The rearrangement joins TRBV7-9 to TRBJ1-4, with D perhaps matching TRBD1 (6 bases). Germline lookup yields CDR1 SEHNR and CDR2 FQNEAQ (reference sequence). V lost 3 bases to trimming and J lost 8 bases, with 13 bases between them. The CDR3 is 14 residues long.

There are a few counts of this clonotype. The chain couples TRBV6-5 to TRBJ2-7; TRBD2 agrees at 13 bases. Germline V gene data show CDR1 as MNHEY and CDR2 as SVGAGI. The length of the CDR3 is 17 residues. V was clipped by 0 bases and J by 5 bases; unmatched bases: 7. CDR3 coding DNA: TGTGCCAGCAGTTACTCTGGACTAGCGGGAGCCGGCGACGAGCAGTACTTC. This codes for CASSYSGLAGAGDEQYF.

In its sample, this clonotype was seen many times. The chain combines TRBV6-6 with TRBJ2-1; 9 nucleotides align to TRBD1. This CDR3 spans 14 amino acids. CDR1 MNHNY and CDR2 SVGAGI come from the germline V gene (reference sequence). V dropped 7 bases and J dropped 9; count of bases not matched to a gene: 10. The CDR3 region is CASNLGQGYGEQFF. The DNA of the CDR3 is TGTGCCAGCAATCTGGGACAGGGTTACGGTGAGCAGTTCTTC.

This clonotype showed up many times. V and J are TRBV29-1 and TRBJ2-1, with 12 nucleotides matching TRBD2. The V gene's germline CDR1 is SQVTM and CDR2 ANQGSEA. J lost 0 bases, V lost 2 bases, and 8 bases had no gene match. The CDR3 contains 18 residues. The CDR3, as DNA: TGCAGCGTTGAATGGACTAGCGGGACTATCAGCTCCTACAATGAGCAGTTCTTC. It specifies CSVEWTSGTISSYNEQFF.

This sequence joins TRBV19 and TRBJ2-1, with a possible D match to TRBD2 (7 bases). V was trimmed by 8 bases and J by 7 bases, leaving 15 bases between them. This CDR3 region has 13 residues. From germline, CDR1 is LNHDA and CDR2 SQIVND (reference sequence). This CDR3 reads CASYGRGGNEQFF. The CDR3 region has the DNA TGTGCCAGTTATGGCAGGGGAGGGAATGAGCAGTTCTTC.

This chain uses TRBV19 with TRBJ2-1; D gene uncertain. The CDR3 runs to 14 residues. Per the germline V gene, CDR1 is LNHDA and CDR2 is SQIVND (reference sequence). V lost 6 bases and J lost 7, with 16 bases in between. Written as DNA, the CDR3 is TGTGCCAGTAGCCTCTTGTCAGCGTGGAATGAGCAGTTCTTC. Encoded protein: CASSLLSAWNEQFF. The complete variable domain, with remaining parts taken from reference TRBV19 and TRBJ2-1, reads DGGITQSPKYLFRKEGQNVTLSCEQNLNHDAMYWYRQDPGQGLRLIYYSQIVNDFQKGDIAEGYSVSREKKESFPLTVTSAQKNPTAFYLCASSLLSAWNEQFFGPGTRLTVL.

In its sample, this clonotype was seen a few times. The CDR3 bases are TGTGCCAGCAGCTCTCGTTTAGGGGGGGCGTACTATGGCTACACCTTC. It encodes CASSSRLGGAYYGYTF. The genes are TRBV7-2 and TRBJ1-2; D may be TRBD1 (6 bases). The V gene lost 4 bases and the J gene lost 3 bases, with 18 bases spanning the gap. Germline CDR1 is SGHTA and CDR2 is FQGNSA. The CDR3 has 16 amino acids.

Turning to this clonotype: A much more abundant neighbour one base away suggests this may be a read error. The rearrangement links TRBV20-1 to TRBJ2-7; D unclear. Germline CDR1 DFQATT, CDR2 SNEGSKA (reference sequence). This CDR3 contains 12 residues. DNA for the CDR3: TGCAGTGCTAGTGCCAGAGTCTACGGGCAGTACTTC. Translated: CSASARVYGQYF.

This clonotype came up many times. The rearrangement uses TRBV3-1 and TRBJ1-3, with D hard to call. Trimming took 5 bases from V and 0 from J, leaving 11 bases between them. In germline, CDR1 is LGHDT, CDR2 YNNKEL (reference sequence). The CDR3 runs 15 residues. The CDR3 coding sequence is TGTGCCAGCAGCGTCACTTTTCACTCTGGAAACACCATATATTTT. As protein: CASSVTFHSGNTIYF.

The chain joins TRBV28 to TRBJ2-4; 7 bases agree with TRBD1. The length of the CDR3 is 14 residues. Germline V gives CDR1 MDHEN, CDR2 SYDVKM. The trim removed 6 bases at V and 6 bases at J, leaving 8 bases unmatched. CDR3 nucleotide sequence: TGTGCCAGCAGGACCGGGACAGATATAAACATTCAGTACTTC. It codes for CASRTGTDINIQYF.

Many counts were recorded for this clonotype. V and J are TRBV11-2 and TRBJ2-7; D ambiguous. Germline V gene data show CDR1 as SGHAT and CDR2 as FQNNGV. This CDR3 contains 14 residues. Deletions cut 5 bases from V and 3 bases from J, with 14 bases between. The CDR3 loop is CASSHRRRYYEQYF. DNA of the CDR3: TGTGCCAGCAGCCACCGTCGTAGGTACTACGAGCAGTACTTC.

This clonotype was seen many times. CDR3 coding DNA: TGCAGTGCTAGTCCGACTAGCGGGAGCCCTACGCAGTATTTT. This encodes CSASPTSGSPTQYF. V is TRBV20-1 and J is TRBJ2-3; 12 nucleotides agree with TRBD2. J lost 8 bases, V lost 3 bases, and 6 bases had no gene match. The CDR3 is 14 amino acids. Germline assignment: CDR1 DFQATT and CDR2 SNEGSKA (reference sequence).

V is TRBV12-3 or TRBV12-4 and J is TRBJ1-1; D unclear. With 7 bases removed from V and 1 base from J, the gap between germline ends came to 10 bases. The CDR3 spans 13 residues. CDR3 region: CASTPRQNTEAFF. The CDR3, as DNA: TGTGCCAGCACCCCTCGACAGAACACTGAAGCTTTCTTT.

The CDR3 DNA follows: TGTGCCAGCAGCCCCCCGGGACAATACACCGGGGAGCTGTTTTTT. Translation: CASSPPGQYTGELFF. This chain joins TRBV7-8 and TRBJ2-2; D possibly corresponds to TRBD1 (6 bases). V lost 5 bases, J lost 3 bases, and 13 bases lay in between. Germline V lookup: CDR1 SGHVS, CDR2 FQNEAQ. The CDR3 runs 15 residues.